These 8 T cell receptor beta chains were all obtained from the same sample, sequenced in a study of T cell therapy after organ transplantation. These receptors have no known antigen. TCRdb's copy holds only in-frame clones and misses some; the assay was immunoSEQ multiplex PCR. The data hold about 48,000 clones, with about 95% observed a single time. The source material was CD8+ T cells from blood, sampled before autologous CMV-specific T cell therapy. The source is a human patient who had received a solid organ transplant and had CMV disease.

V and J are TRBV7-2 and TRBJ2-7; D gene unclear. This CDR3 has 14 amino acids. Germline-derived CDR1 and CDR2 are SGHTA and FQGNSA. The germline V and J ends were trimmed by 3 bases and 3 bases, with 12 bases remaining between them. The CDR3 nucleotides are TGTGCCAGCAGCTTCCACCTAATGGACTACGAGCAGTACTTC. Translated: CASSFHLMDYEQYF. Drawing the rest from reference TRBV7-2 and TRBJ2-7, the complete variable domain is GAGVSQSPSNKVTEKGKDVELRCDPISGHTALYWYRQSLGQGLEFLIYFQGNSAPDKSGLPSDRFSAERTGGSVSTLTIQRTQQEDSAVYLCASSFHLMDYEQYFGPGTRLTVT.

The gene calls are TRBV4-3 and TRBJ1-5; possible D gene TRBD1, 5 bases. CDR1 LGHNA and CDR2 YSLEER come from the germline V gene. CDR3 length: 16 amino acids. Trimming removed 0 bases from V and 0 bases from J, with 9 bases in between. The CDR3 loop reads CASSQDWGSSNQPQHF. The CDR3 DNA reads TGCGCCAGCAGCCAAGATTGGGGGAGTAGCAATCAGCCCCAGCATTTT.

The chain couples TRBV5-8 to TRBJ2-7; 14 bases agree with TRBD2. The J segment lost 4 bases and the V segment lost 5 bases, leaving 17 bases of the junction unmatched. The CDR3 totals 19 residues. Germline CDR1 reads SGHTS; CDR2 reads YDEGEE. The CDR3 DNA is TGTGCCAGCAGTCCCCTGACTAGCGGGGGGGTTACCCGCCCTTACGAGCAGTACTTC. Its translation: CASSPLTSGGVTRPYEQYF.

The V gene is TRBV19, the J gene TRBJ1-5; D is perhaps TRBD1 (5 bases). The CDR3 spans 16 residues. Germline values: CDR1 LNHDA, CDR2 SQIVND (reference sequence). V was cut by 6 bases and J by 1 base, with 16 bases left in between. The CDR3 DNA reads TGTGCCAGTAGCCCCTCCGGGGGTTTCAGCAATCAGCCCCAGCATTTT. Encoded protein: CASSPSGGFSNQPQHF.

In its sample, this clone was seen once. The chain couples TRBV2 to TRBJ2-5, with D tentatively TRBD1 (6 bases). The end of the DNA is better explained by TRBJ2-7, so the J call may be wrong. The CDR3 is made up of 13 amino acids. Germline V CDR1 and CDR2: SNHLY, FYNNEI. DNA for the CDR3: TGTGCCAGCAGTGATACAGGGCGGTACGAGCAGTACTTC. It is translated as CASSDTGRYEQYF.

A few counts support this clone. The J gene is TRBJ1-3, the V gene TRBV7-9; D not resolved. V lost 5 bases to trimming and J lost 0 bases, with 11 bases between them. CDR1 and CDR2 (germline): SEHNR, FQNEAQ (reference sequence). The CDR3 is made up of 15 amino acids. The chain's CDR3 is CASSPRRDSGNTIYF. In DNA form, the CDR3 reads TGTGCCAGCAGCCCCCGGCGCGACTCTGGAAACACCATATATTTT.

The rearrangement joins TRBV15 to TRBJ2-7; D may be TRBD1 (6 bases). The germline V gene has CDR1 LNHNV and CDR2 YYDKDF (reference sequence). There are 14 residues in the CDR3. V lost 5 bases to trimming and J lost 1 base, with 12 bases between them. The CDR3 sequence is CATSRNRASYEQYF. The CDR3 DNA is TGTGCCACCAGCCGAAACAGGGCTTCCTACGAGCAGTACTTC.

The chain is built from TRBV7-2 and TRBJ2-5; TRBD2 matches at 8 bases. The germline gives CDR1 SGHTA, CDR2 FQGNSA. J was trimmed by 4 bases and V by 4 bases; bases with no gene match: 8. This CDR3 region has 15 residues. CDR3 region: CASSYLIAGPETQYF. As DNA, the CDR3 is TGTGCCAGCAGCTACCTCATAGCGGGACCAGAGACCCAGTACTTC.